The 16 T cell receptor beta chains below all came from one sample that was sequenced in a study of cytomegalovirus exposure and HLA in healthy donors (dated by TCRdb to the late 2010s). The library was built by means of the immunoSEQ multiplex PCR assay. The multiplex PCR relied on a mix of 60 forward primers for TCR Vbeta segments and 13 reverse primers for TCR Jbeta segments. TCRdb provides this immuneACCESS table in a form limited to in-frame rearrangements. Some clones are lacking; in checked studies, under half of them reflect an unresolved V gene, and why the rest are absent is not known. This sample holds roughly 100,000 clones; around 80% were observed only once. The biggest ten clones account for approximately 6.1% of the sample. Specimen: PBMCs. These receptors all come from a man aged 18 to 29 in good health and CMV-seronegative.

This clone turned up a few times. Written as DNA, the CDR3 is TGTGCCATCAGTGACGCCGGACAGGGGGTCGCTGGCTACACCTTC. This translates into CAISDAGQGVAGYTF. The rearrangement links TRBV10-3 to TRBJ1-2; TRBD1 matches 10 bases. Germline values: CDR1 ENHRY, CDR2 SYGVKD. V gave up 3 bases and J gave up 7 bases; unmatched junction bases: 8. There are 15 residues in the CDR3.

CDR3 sequence (DNA): TGCGCCAGCAGCGGCGGGAGGGCCGCCCAAGAGACCCAGTACTTC. Its translation: CASSGGRAAQETQYF. V and J are TRBV5-1 and TRBJ2-5, with TRBD2 matching 9 bases. Germline CDR1 SGHRS, CDR2 YFSETQ. The CDR3 sequence is 15 residues long. Unmatched junction bases numbered 5, after V lost 4 bases and J lost 1 base.

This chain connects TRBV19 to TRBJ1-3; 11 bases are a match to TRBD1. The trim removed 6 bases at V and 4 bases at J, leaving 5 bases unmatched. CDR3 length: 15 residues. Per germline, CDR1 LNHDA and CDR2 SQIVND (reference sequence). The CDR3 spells CASSRDRGSGNTIYF. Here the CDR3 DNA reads TGTGCCAGTAGCAGGGACAGGGGGTCCGGAAACACCATATATTTT.

CDR3 nucleotides: TGTGCCTGGAGTGTATCCCCGGGGTCCCAGCGGGATACGCAGTATTTT. Translated, it gives CAWSVSPGSQRDTQYF. This chain uses TRBV30 with TRBJ2-3; possible D gene TRBD2, 5 bases. V gave up 0 bases and J gave up 6 bases, with 19 bases separating them. Germline V gives CDR1 GTSNPN, CDR2 SVGIG (reference sequence). The CDR3 loop spans 16 amino acids.

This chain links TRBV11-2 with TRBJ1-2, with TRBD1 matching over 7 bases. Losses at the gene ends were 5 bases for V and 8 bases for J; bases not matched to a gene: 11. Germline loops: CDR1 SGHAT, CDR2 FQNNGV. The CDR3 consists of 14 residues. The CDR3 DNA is TGTGCCAGCAGCCTGGTACAGGGGCTTGGGGGCTACACCTTC. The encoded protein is CASSLVQGLGGYTF.

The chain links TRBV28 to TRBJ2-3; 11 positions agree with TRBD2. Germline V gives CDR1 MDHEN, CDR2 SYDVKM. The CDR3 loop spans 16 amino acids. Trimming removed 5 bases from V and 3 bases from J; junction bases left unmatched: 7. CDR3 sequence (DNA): TGTGCCAGCAGTCCCATTAGCGGGAGGGTGACAGATACGCAGTATTTT. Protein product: CASSPISGRVTDTQYF.

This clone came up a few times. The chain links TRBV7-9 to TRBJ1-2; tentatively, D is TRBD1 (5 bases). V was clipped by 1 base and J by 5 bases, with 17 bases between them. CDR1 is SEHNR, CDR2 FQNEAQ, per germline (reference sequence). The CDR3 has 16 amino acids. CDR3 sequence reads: CASSLVSAGTRYGYTF. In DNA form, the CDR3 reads TGTGCCAGCAGCTTAGTTTCGGCGGGGACGAGGTATGGCTACACCTTC.

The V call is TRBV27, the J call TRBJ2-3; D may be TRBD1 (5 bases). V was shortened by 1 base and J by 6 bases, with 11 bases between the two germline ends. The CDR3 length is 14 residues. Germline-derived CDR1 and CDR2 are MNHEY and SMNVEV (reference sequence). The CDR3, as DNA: TGTGCCAGCAGTTTATGGGGCTTGGGGGATACGCAGTATTTT. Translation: CASSLWGLGDTQYF.

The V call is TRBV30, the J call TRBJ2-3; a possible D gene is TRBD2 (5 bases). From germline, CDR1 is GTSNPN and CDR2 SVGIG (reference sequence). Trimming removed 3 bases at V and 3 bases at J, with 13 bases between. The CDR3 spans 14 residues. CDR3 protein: CAWRGLVRTDTQYF. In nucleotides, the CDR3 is TGTGCCTGGAGAGGACTTGTGCGTACAGATACGCAGTATTTT.

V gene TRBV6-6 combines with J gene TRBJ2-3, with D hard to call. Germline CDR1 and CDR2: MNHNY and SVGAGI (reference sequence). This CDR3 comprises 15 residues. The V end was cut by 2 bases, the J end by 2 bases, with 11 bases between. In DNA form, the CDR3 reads TGTGCCAGCAGTTACCGGAGAACTTACACAGATACGCAGTATTTT. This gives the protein CASSYRRTYTDTQYF.

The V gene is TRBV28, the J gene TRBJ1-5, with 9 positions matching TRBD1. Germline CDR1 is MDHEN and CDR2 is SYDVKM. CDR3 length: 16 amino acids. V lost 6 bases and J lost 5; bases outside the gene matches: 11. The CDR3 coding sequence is TGTGCCAGCAGGACCCCGGGACAGGGAACCCATCAGCCCCAGCATTTT. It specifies CASRTPGQGTHQPQHF.

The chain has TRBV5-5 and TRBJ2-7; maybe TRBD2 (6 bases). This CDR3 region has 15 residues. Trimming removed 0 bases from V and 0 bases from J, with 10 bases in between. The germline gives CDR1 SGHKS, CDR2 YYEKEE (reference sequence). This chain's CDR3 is CASSLAGGTSYEQYF. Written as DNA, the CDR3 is TGTGCCAGCAGCTTGGCCGGAGGGACCTCCTACGAGCAGTACTTC.

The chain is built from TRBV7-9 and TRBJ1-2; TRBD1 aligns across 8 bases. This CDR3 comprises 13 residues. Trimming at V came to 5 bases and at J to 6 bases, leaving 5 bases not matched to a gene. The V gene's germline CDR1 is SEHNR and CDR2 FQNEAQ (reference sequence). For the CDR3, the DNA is TGTGCCAGCAGCCATGGACAGGGTGATGGCTACACCTTC. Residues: CASSHGQGDGYTF.

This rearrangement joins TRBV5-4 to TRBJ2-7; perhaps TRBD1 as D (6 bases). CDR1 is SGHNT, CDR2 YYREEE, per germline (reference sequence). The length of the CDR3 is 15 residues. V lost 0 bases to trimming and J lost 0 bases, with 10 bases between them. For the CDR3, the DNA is TGTGCCAGCAGCTTGGTATCAGGGGTCTCCTACGAGCAGTACTTC. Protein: CASSLVSGVSYEQYF. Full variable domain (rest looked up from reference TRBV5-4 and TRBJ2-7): ETGVTQSPTHLIKTRGQQVTLRCSSQSGHNTVSWYQQALGQGPQFIFQYYREEENGRGNFPPRFSGLQFPNYSSELNVNALELDDSALYLCASSLVSGVSYEQYFGPGTRLTVT.

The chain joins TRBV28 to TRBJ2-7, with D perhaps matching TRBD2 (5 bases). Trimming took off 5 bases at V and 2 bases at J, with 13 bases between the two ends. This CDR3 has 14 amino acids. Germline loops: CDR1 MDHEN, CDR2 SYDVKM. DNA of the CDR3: TGTGCCAGCAGTCCGCCCGGGGAAACCTACGAGCAGTACTTC. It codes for CASSPPGETYEQYF. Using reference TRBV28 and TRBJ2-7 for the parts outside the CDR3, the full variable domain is DVKVTQSSRYLVKRTGEKVFLECVQDMDHENMFWYRQDPGLGLRLIYFSYDVKMKEKGDIPEGYSVSREKKERFSLILESASTNQTSMYLCASSPPGETYEQYFGPGTRLTVT.

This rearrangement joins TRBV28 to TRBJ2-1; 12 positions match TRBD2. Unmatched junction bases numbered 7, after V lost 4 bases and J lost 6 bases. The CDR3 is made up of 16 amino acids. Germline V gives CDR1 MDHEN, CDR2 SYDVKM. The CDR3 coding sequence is TGTGCCAGCAGTTCCCCCCTAGCGGGAGGGTTCAATGAGCAGTTCTTC. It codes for CASSSPLAGGFNEQFF. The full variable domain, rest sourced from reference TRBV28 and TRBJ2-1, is DVKVTQSSRYLVKRTGEKVFLECVQDMDHENMFWYRQDPGLGLRLIYFSYDVKMKEKGDIPEGYSVSREKKERFSLILESASTNQTSMYLCASSSPLAGGFNEQFFGPGTRLTVL.